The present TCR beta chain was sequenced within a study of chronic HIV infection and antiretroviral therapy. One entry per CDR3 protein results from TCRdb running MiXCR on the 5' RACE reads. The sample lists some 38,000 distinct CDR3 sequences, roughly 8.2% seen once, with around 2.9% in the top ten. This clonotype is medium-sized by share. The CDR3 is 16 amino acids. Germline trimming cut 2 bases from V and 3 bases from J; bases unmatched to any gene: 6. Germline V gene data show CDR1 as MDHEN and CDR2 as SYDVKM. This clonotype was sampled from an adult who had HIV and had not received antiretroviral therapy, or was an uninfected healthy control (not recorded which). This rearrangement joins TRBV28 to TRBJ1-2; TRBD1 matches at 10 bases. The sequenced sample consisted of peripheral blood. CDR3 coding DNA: TGTGCCAGCAGTTTAGTACCGGGACAGGGGCACTATGGCTACACCTTC. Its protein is CASSLVPGQGHYGYTF.